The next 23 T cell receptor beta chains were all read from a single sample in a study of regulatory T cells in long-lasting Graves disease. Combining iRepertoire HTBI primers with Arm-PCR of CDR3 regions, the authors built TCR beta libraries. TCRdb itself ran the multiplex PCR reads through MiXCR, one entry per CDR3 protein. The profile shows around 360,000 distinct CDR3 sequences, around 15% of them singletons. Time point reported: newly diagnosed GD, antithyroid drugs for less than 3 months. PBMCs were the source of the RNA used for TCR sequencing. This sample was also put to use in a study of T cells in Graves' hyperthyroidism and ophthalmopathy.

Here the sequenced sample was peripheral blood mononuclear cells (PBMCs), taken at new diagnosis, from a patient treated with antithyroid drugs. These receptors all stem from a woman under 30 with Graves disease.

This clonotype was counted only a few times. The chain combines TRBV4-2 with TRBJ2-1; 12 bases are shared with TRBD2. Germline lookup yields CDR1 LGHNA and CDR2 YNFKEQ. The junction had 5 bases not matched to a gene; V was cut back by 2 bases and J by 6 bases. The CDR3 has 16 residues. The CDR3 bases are TGTGCCAGCAGCCAAAAGACTAGCGGGGGCTTCAATGAGCAGTTCTTC. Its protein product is CASSQKTSGGFNEQFF.

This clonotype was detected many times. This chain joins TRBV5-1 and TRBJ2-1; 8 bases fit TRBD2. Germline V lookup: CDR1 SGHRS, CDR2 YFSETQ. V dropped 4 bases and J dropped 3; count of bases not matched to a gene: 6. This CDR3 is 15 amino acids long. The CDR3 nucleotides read TGCGCCAGCAGCCCCGAGCGGGGGCTCTACAATGAGCAGTTCTTC. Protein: CASSPERGLYNEQFF. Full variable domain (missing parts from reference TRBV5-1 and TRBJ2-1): KAGVTQTPRYLIKTRGQQVTLSCSPISGHRSVSWYQQTPGQGLQFLFEYFSETQRNKGNFPGRFSGRQFSNSRSEMNVSTLELGDSALYLCASSPERGLYNEQFFGPGTRLTVL.

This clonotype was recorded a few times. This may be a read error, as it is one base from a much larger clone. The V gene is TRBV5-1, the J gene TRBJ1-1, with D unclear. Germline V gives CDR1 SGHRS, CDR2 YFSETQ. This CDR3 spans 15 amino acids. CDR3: CASSLLRTVNTEASF. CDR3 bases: TGCGCCAGCAGCCTCTTGCGAACAGTAAACACTGAAGCTTCCTTT.

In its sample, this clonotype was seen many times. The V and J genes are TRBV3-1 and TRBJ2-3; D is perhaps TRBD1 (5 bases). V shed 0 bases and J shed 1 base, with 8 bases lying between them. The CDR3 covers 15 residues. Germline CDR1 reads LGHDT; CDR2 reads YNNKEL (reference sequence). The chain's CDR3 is CASSQDGARTDTQYF. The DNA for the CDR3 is TGTGCCAGCAGCCAAGATGGGGCGCGCACAGATACGCAGTATTTT.

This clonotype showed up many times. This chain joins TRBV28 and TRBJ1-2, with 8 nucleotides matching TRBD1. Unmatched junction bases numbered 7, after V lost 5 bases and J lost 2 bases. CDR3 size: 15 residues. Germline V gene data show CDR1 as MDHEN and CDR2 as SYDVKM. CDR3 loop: CASSVDGTGNYGYTF. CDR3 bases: TGTGCCAGCAGTGTCGACGGGACAGGAAACTATGGCTACACCTTC.

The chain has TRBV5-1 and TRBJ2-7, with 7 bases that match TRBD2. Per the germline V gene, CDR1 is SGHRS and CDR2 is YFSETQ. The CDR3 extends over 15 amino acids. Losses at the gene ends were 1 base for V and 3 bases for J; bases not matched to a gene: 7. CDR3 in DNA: TGCGCCAGCAGCTTGATCGAGGGAGGGGTCTACGAGCAGTACTTC. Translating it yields CASSLIEGGVYEQYF.

CDR3 sequence: CASSFDDNEQFF. The DNA of the CDR3 is TGTGCCAGCAGTTTTGATGACAATGAGCAGTTCTTC. The J gene is TRBJ2-1, the V gene TRBV28; D remains ambiguous. Germline assignment: CDR1 MDHEN and CDR2 SYDVKM. The CDR3 runs 12 residues. V lost 3 bases and J lost 5, with 5 bases in between.

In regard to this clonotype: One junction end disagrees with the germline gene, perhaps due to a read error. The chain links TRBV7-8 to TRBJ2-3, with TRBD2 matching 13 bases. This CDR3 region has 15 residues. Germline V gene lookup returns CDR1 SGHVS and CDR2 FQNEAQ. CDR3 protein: CANSRLAGGPDTQYF. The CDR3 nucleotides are TGTGCCAACAGCCGACTAGCGGGAGGACCAGATACGCAGTATTTT.

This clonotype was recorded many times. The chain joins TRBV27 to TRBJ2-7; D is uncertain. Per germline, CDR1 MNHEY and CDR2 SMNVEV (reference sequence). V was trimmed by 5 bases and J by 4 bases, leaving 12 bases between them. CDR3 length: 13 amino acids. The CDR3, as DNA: TGTGCCAGCAGTAACCGGAACGCTTACGAGCAGTACTTC. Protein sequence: CASSNRNAYEQYF.

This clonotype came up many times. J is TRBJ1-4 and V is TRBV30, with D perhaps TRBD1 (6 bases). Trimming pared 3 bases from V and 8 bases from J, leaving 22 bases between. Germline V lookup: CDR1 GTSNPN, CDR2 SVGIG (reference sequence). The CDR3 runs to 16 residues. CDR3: CAWRYKLGRGLEKLFF. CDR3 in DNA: TGTGCCTGGAGGTACAAACTGGGCAGGGGTTTGGAAAAACTGTTTTTT.

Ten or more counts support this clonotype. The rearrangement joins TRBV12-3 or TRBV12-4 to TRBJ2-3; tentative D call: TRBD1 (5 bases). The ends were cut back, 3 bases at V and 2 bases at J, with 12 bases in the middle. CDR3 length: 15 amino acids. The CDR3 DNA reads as TGTGCCAGCAGTTTTGGGCAGGGATACACAGATACGCAGTATTTT. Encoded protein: CASSFGQGYTDTQYF.

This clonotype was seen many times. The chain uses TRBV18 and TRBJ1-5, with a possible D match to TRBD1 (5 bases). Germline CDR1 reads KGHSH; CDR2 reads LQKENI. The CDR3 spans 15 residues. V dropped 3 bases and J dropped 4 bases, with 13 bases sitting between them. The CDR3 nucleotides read TGTGCCAGCTCACCCTCCAGGTCAGGGAATCAGCCCCAGCATTTT. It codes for CASSPSRSGNQPQHF.

The DNA of the CDR3 is TGTGCCAGCAGTGAAGTGGGACTAGCGGGAGACCTCGGGGAGCTGTTTTTT. Residues: CASSEVGLAGDLGELFF. The chain links TRBV6-1 to TRBJ2-2, with 14 positions matching TRBD2. Germline-derived CDR1 and CDR2 are MNHNS and SASEGT. The CDR3 totals 17 residues. V shed 1 base and J 7 bases; nucleotides not matched to a gene: 5.

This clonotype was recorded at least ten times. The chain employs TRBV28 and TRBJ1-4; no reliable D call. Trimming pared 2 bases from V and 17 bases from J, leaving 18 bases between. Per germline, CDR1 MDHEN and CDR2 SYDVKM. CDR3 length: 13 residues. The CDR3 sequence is CASSLRVNTGPFF. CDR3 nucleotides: TGTGCCAGCAGTTTACGCGTAAACACCGGTCCTTTTTTT.

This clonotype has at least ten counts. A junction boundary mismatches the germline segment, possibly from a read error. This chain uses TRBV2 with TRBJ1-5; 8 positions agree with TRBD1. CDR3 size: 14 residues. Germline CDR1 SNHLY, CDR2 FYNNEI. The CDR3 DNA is TGTGCCAGCAGCGAAGGGACAGGTTTGCAGCCCCAGCATTTT. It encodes CASSEGTGLQPQHF.

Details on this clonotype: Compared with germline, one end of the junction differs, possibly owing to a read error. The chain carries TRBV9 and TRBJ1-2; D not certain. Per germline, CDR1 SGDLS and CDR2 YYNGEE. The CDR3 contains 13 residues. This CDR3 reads CVSSVGGSSGYTF. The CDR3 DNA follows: TGTGTCAGCAGCGTCGGAGGGAGCAGTGGCTACACCTTC.

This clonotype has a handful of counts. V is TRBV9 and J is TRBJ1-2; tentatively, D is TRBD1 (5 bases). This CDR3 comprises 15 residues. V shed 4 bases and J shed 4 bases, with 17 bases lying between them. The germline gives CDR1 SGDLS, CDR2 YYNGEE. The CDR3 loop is CASSPLGGVSYGYTF. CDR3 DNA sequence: TGTGCCAGCAGCCCTTTGGGGGGGGTAAGCTATGGCTACACCTTC.

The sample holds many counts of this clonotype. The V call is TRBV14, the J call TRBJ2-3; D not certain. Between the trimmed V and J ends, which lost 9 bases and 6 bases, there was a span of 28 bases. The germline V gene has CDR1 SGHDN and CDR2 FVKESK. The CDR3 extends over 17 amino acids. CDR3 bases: TGTGCCAGGACCCCCTACGAGGCCTTAAGGTCCGCGGATACGCAGTATTTT. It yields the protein CARTPYEALRSADTQYF. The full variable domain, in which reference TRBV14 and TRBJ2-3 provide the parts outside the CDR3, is EAGVTQFPSHSVIEKGQTVTLRCDPISGHDNLYWYRRVMGKEIKFLLHFVKESKQDESGMPNNRFLAERTGGTYSTLKVQPAELEDSGVYFCARTPYEALRSADTQYFGPGTRLTVL.

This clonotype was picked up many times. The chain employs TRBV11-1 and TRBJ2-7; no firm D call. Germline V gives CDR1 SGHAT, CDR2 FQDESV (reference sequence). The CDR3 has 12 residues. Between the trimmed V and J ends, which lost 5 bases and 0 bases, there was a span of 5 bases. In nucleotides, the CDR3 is TGTGCCAGCAGCGTAAGCTCCTACGAGCAGTACTTC. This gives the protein CASSVSSYEQYF.

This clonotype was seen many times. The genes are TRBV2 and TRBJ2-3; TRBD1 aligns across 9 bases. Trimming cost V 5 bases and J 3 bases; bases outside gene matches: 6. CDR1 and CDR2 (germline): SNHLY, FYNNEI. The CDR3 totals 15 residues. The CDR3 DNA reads TGTGCCAGCAGTCCGGGGACAGGGACTACAGATACGCAGTATTTT. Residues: CASSPGTGTTDTQYF.

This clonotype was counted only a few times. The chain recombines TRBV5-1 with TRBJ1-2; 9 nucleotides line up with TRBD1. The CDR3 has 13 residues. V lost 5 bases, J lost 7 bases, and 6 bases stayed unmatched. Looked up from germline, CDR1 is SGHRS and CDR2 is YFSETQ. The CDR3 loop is CASSTGTGIGYTF. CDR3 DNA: TGCGCCAGCAGTACCGGGACAGGGATTGGCTACACCTTC. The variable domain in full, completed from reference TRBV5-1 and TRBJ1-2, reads KAGVTQTPRYLIKTRGQQVTLSCSPISGHRSVSWYQQTPGQGLQFLFEYFSETQRNKGNFPGRFSGRQFSNSRSEMNVSTLELGDSALYLCASSTGTGIGYTFGSGTRLTVV.

As DNA, the CDR3 is TGTGCCAGCAGTGGACATCTTGTGAACACTGAAGCTTTCTTT. It is translated as CASSGHLVNTEAFF. The chain is built from TRBV6-2 or TRBV6-3 and TRBJ1-1, with D tentatively TRBD1 (5 bases). The germline V gene encodes CDR1 MNHEY and CDR2 SVGEGT. The CDR3 has 14 amino acids. The ends were cut back, 5 bases at V and 0 bases at J, with 10 bases in the middle.

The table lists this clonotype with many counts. The CDR3 DNA follows: TGTGCCAGCGAGGTCAATGAGCAGTTCTTC. Residues: CASEVNEQFF. V is TRBV7-9 and J is TRBJ2-1; the D is unclear. There are 10 residues in the CDR3. Germline loops: CDR1 SEHNR, CDR2 FQNEAQ (reference sequence). Trimming shortened V by 8 bases and J by 6 bases, and 5 bases separated the two germline ends. The full variable domain, completed using reference TRBV7-9 and TRBJ2-1, is DTGVSQNPRHKITKRGQNVTFRCDPISEHNRLYWYRQTLGQGPEFLTYFQNEAQLEKSRLLSDRFSAERPKGSFSTLEIQRTEQGDSAMYLCASEVNEQFFGPGTRLTVL.